Sequencing of this T cell receptor beta chain was carried out in a study of cytomegalovirus exposure and HLA in healthy donors. The PCR made use of 60 Vbeta and 13 Jbeta primers. Produced via immunoSEQ multiplex PCR; TCRdb's table is partial and in-frame only. There are about 120,000 clones in the sample; about 69% occur only once, and 1.5% to 2% lies in the top ten. General study results and limits: When the data were analyzed later, several of the most significant clusters appeared to be linked to common viral pathogens. Donors were assumed by presence/absence analyses to have roughly uniform sequencing depth.

Remarks on this clone: The target antigen is unknown.

The V gene's germline CDR1 is MGHRA and CDR2 YSYEKL. V lost 7 bases and J 0 bases, leaving 15 bases between the germline ends. The CDR3 sequence is 15 residues long. The sequence was collected from a woman younger than 35 in good health and CMV-seronegative. Material: PBMCs. This rearrangement joins TRBV4-1 to TRBJ1-1, with a tentative D call TRBD1 (6 bases). In DNA, the CDR3 is TGCGCCAGCAAAGTAGGACAGTTCATGAACACTGAAGCTTTCTTT. This codes for CASKVGQFMNTEAFF.